The rows below give T cell receptor beta chains drawn from one sample of a study of T cells in Graves' hyperthyroidism and ophthalmopathy. Via MiXCR, TCRdb re-called the multiplex PCR reads, giving one row per CDR3 protein. This sample has 700,000 or so distinct CDR3 sequences; approximately 14% occur once, and the top ten carry about an eighth. Specimen: blood. Source of these receptors: a woman aged 45-59 years with Graves' ophthalmopathy. Both conserved end residues are part of each CDR3.

j_call: TRBJ2-1; v_call: TRBV20-1; cdr3_aa: CSATTSSGPYNEQFF
j_call: TRBJ1-4; v_call: TRBV7-9; cdr3_aa: CASRSTSGTAFNEKLFF
j_call: TRBJ2-2; v_call: TRBV28; cdr3_aa: CASSLKLTGELFF
j_call: TRBJ2-7; v_call: TRBV18; cdr3_aa: CASSPRLAGADYEQYF
j_call: TRBJ2-7; v_call: TRBV5-1; cdr3_aa: CASSLRPGPSSYEQYF
j_call: TRBJ1-1; v_call: TRBV7-3; cdr3_aa: CASSNRDRGTNTEAFF
j_call: TRBJ2-2; v_call: TRBV7-9; cdr3_aa: CASSHRLAGVGTGELFF
j_call: TRBJ1-4; v_call: TRBV7-3; cdr3_aa: CASSHNRGGDKLFF
j_call: TRBJ2-7; v_call: TRBV6-1; cdr3_aa: CASSTNRGPYEQYF
j_call: TRBJ1-4; v_call: TRBV28; cdr3_aa: CASTLLRSEKLFF
j_call: TRBJ2-7; v_call: TRBV20-1; cdr3_aa: CSAPGGPYEQYF
j_call: TRBJ1-1; v_call: TRBV10-3; cdr3_aa: CAISESLDTEAFF
j_call: TRBJ2-5; v_call: TRBV20-1; cdr3_aa: CSAPGVAYQETQYF
j_call: TRBJ2-2; v_call: TRBV28; cdr3_aa: CASRKNRGNTGELFF
j_call: TRBJ2-5; v_call: TRBV12-3/TRBV12-4; cdr3_aa: CASSLLPFAPGQGAETQYF
j_call: TRBJ2-7; v_call: TRBV19; cdr3_aa: CASSRTGTGSYEQYF
j_call: TRBJ2-7; v_call: TRBV10-3; cdr3_aa: CAISVQGSYEQYF
j_call: TRBJ2-5; v_call: TRBV28; cdr3_aa: CASRQGGVIIETQYF
j_call: TRBJ2-7; v_call: TRBV6-6; cdr3_aa: CASSYGTGSFEQYF
j_call: TRBJ2-7; v_call: TRBV7-3; cdr3_aa: CATARGQGYEQYF
j_call: TRBJ2-7; v_call: TRBV18; cdr3_aa: CASSPQGYDEQYF
j_call: TRBJ2-5; v_call: TRBV3-1; cdr3_aa: CASSQGSSGAQETQYF
j_call: TRBJ2-1; v_call: TRBV5-1; cdr3_aa: CASSLGTGVLNEQFF
j_call: TRBJ2-2; v_call: TRBV5-1; cdr3_aa: CASSPGLAGGSGELFF
j_call: TRBJ2-1; v_call: TRBV27; cdr3_aa: CASSSLSGREYNEQFF
j_call: TRBJ2-1; v_call: TRBV3-1; cdr3_aa: CASSQERHPRGSEQFF
j_call: TRBJ1-5; v_call: TRBV7-2; cdr3_aa: CASTVRRGNQPQHF
j_call: TRBJ2-2; v_call: TRBV29-1; cdr3_aa: CSATGLADTGELFF
j_call: TRBJ2-2; v_call: TRBV20-1; cdr3_aa: CSAGPGLAATERGGGELFF
j_call: TRBJ2-3; v_call: TRBV5-1; cdr3_aa: CASSLPRQGGETDTQYF
j_call: TRBJ2-1; v_call: TRBV4-2; cdr3_aa: CASSQDLAGGGSYNEQFF
j_call: TRBJ2-1; v_call: TRBV7-2; cdr3_aa: CASSQGVGEQFF
j_call: TRBJ2-7; v_call: TRBV7-9; cdr3_aa: CASSLVGRAIHEQYF
j_call: TRBJ1-1; v_call: TRBV29-1; cdr3_aa: CSVKTSGRNTEAFF
j_call: TRBJ2-1; v_call: TRBV20-1; cdr3_aa: CSAIAGDNEQFF
j_call: TRBJ2-1; v_call: TRBV27; cdr3_aa: CASSLVRTPLLHEQFF
j_call: TRBJ2-3; v_call: TRBV2; cdr3_aa: CASSERGQFADTQYF
j_call: TRBJ2-1; v_call: TRBV7-9; cdr3_aa: CASSPDRDEQFF
j_call: TRBJ2-7; v_call: TRBV9; cdr3_aa: CASSVSGRSYEQYF
j_call: TRBJ2-5; v_call: TRBV7-2; cdr3_aa: CASSLFEGAETQYF
j_call: TRBJ1-1; v_call: TRBV9; cdr3_aa: CASSVVATGPILNTEAFF
j_call: TRBJ2-7; v_call: TRBV12-3/TRBV12-4; cdr3_aa: CASSDGGPWDRGQYEQYF
j_call: TRBJ1-5; v_call: TRBV15; cdr3_aa: CATSMDRGWPQHF
j_call: TRBJ1-4; v_call: TRBV7-9; cdr3_aa: CASSTGQGREKLFF
j_call: TRBJ2-3; v_call: TRBV20-1; cdr3_aa: CSARTPSLRAGGRGSFTDTQYF
j_call: TRBJ2-1; v_call: TRBV28; cdr3_aa: CASSPAWEQFF
j_call: TRBJ1-1; v_call: TRBV12-3/TRBV12-4; cdr3_aa: CASRDGLSTEAFF
j_call: TRBJ2-1; v_call: TRBV2; cdr3_aa: CASSEAGRISYNEQFF
j_call: TRBJ2-1; v_call: TRBV9; cdr3_aa: CASSPLAGVIYNEQFF
j_call: TRBJ2-1; v_call: TRBV28; cdr3_aa: CASSFFLEGAYNEQFF
j_call: TRBJ1-3; v_call: TRBV15; cdr3_aa: CATSRDTDPSGNTIYF
j_call: TRBJ2-3; v_call: TRBV27; cdr3_aa: CASSLGGYSTDTQYF
j_call: TRBJ2-1; v_call: TRBV7-2; cdr3_aa: CASSLDPFVEQFF
j_call: TRBJ2-2; v_call: TRBV7-9; cdr3_aa: CASSLPDRRGLNTGELFF
j_call: TRBJ1-6; v_call: TRBV6-1; cdr3_aa: CASSPDRGPPSNSPLHF
j_call: TRBJ1-5; v_call: TRBV7-2; cdr3_aa: CASSLGGSGQPQHF
j_call: TRBJ2-1; v_call: TRBV5-1; cdr3_aa: CASSLGAGQGRGEQFF
j_call: TRBJ1-4; v_call: TRBV6-1; cdr3_aa: CASSPTSLPGFEKLFF
j_call: TRBJ2-6; v_call: TRBV6-4; cdr3_aa: CASSDSPGSGANVLTF
j_call: TRBJ1-5; v_call: TRBV12-3/TRBV12-4; cdr3_aa: CASSPLGRGLQPQHF